Each of the 12 T cell receptor beta chains below was sequenced from the same sample in a study of blood T cell repertoires in COVID-19 (TCRdb year 2020). The protocol used for the library was the immunoSEQ multiplex PCR assay. This is the immuneACCESS table as TCRdb keeps it, with only in-frame sequences that have V and J called. A part of the clones is gone; compared with another copy, unresolved V genes explain less than half, and the rest is unexplained. Recorded for this sample are approximately 490,000 clones; about 90% of them occurred a single time. The ten largest clonotypes hold under 0.85% of the sample. Sequenced input: PBMCs or T cells enriched from blood (not recorded which). The receptors here all came from a woman younger than 35 who had recovered from COVID-19.

The chain links TRBV4-1 to TRBJ2-7, with D possibly TRBD1 on 5 matching bases. CDR3 length: 15 amino acids. CDR1 MGHRA and CDR2 YSYEKL come from the germline V gene. V was cut by 4 bases and J by 3 bases, with 16 bases left in between. The DNA for the CDR3 is TGCGCCAGCAGCCTAACGGACACCGACGACTACGAGCAGTACTTC. Translating gives CASSLTDTDDYEQYF.

This clone was seen once. The chain carries TRBV3-1 (or the pseudogene TRBV3-2) and TRBJ2-3; D possibly corresponds to TRBD2 (5 bases). The germline V gene encodes CDR1 LGHDT and CDR2 YNNKEL (reference sequence). The CDR3 is 17 amino acids. The V end lost 4 bases, the J end lost 1 base, and 18 bases lay between the germline ends. The CDR3, as DNA: TGTGCCAGCAGCCGAGGGAAACGGGGAACCGGCACAGATACGCAGTATTTT. Its protein product is CASSRGKRGTGTDTQYF.

The chain employs TRBV4-1 and TRBJ2-2, with TRBD2 matching 7 bases. CDR3 length: 15 amino acids. V lost 0 bases and J lost 7; bases outside the gene matches: 5. The V gene's germline CDR1 is MGHRA and CDR2 YSYEKL. The CDR3 DNA reads as TGCGCCAGCAGCCAAGACGGGCCGGGGGGCGGGGAGCTGTTTTTT. Its translation: CASSQDGPGGGELFF.

The count of this clone is one. The rearrangement links TRBV5-1 to TRBJ2-5; 12 bases agree with TRBD2. The CDR3 length is 15 residues. The V segment lost 4 bases and the J segment 4 bases; nucleotides outside the gene matches: 5. Per germline, CDR1 SGHRS and CDR2 YFSETQ. Written as DNA, the CDR3 is TGCGCCAGCAGCCCTCTGACTAGCGGGGGAGAGACCCAGTACTTC. This gives the protein CASSPLTSGGETQYF.

This sequence joins TRBV4-2 and TRBJ2-7; maybe TRBD1 (7 bases). Germline CDR1 is LGHNA and CDR2 is YNFKEQ. The germline V and J ends were trimmed by 4 bases and 3 bases, with 16 bases remaining between them. This CDR3 comprises 15 residues. CDR3 nucleotide sequence: TGTGCCAGCAGCCCGGACAGGACTACCTTCTACGAGCAGTACTTC. Translation: CASSPDRTTFYEQYF.

This sequence joins TRBV30 and TRBJ2-2, with 8 positions matching TRBD2. With 2 bases clipped from V and 5 bases from J, the junction kept 4 bases outside the gene matches. Germline V gene sequence: CDR1 GTSNPN, CDR2 SVGIG (reference sequence). CDR3 size: 14 residues. DNA for the CDR3: TGTGCCTGGAGTCTCGGGGGGGATACCGGGGAGCTGTTTTTT. This encodes CAWSLGGDTGELFF.

The chain carries TRBV6-5 and TRBJ1-2, with TRBD1 matching 7 bases. The V and J ends lost 0 bases and 8 bases, in that order; junction bases with no gene match: 6. This CDR3 region has 14 residues. Germline CDR1 reads MNHEY; CDR2 reads SVGAGI. The CDR3 DNA follows: TGTGCCAGCAGTTACTCGCGGACAGGTGGAGGCTACACCTTC. Translated, it gives CASSYSRTGGGYTF.

V gene TRBV19 combines with J gene TRBJ2-7, with TRBD1 matching over 8 bases. With V trimmed by 7 bases and J by 2 bases, 10 bases remained unmatched. This CDR3 has 15 residues. Germline V gene sequence: CDR1 LNHDA, CDR2 SQIVND (reference sequence). The CDR3 sequence: CASTMDREGPYEQYF. The DNA of the CDR3 is TGTGCCAGTACTATGGACAGGGAAGGGCCCTACGAGCAGTACTTC.

This clone was recorded only once. At the DNA level, this CDR3 is encoded by other sequences in the same sample as well. The chain recombines TRBV30 with TRBJ1-1; 9 nucleotides match TRBD1. The CDR3 is 13 amino acids. Germline V CDR1 and CDR2: GTSNPN, SVGIG (reference sequence). Trimming took 5 bases from V and 0 from J; bases not matched to a gene: 1. The CDR3 loop reads CAWGTGMNTEAFF. Here the CDR3 DNA reads TGTGCCTGGGGGACAGGGATGAACACTGAAGCTTTCTTT.

Written as DNA, the CDR3 is TGTGCCATCAGTGAGTCGCCGGGACAGGGGGCAACTAATGAAAAACTGTTTTTT. Its translation is CAISESPGQGATNEKLFF. V usage is TRBV10-3 and J usage is TRBJ1-4; 11 nucleotides agree with TRBD1. Losses at the gene ends were 0 bases for V and 0 bases for J; bases not matched to a gene: 3. This CDR3 has 18 amino acids. Germline V CDR1 and CDR2: ENHRY, SYGVKD.

The chain joins TRBV5-1 to TRBJ1-3, with a weak D call TRBD1 (5 bases). The CDR3 is made up of 16 amino acids. In germline, CDR1 is SGHRS, CDR2 YFSETQ. The V end was cut by 3 bases, the J end by 0 bases, with 13 bases between. CDR3 sequence (DNA): TGCGCCAGCAGCTCGGTGGGGGGAATCTCTGGAAACACCATATATTTT. Its translation: CASSSVGGISGNTIYF.

This clone was picked up one time. V usage is TRBV2 and J usage is TRBJ2-3; 7 bases are shared with TRBD1. The germline CDR1 and CDR2 sequences are SNHLY and FYNNEI. V lost 4 bases and J lost 4; bases outside the gene matches: 5. This CDR3 region has 14 residues. The CDR3, as DNA: TGTGCCAGCAGTGGAAACAGGGGCTCAGATACGCAGTATTTT. Its translation: CASSGNRGSDTQYF.